What follows describes a single T cell receptor beta chain. This entry belongs to a study of OX40 agonist ivuxolimab in advanced cancers. The wider study: People who had prior anti-PD-1, anti-PD-L1 or anti-CTLA-4 therapy could take part, and around 40% had some.

This CDR3 contains 16 residues. Germline CDR1 is MGHRA and CDR2 is YSYEKL. V dropped 5 bases and J dropped 2 bases, with 17 bases sitting between them. Produced via immunoSEQ multiplex PCR; TCRdb's table is partial and in-frame only. The sample lists around 25,000 clones, around 80% occurring once. The gene calls are TRBV4-1 and TRBJ2-3; TRBD2 might be the D (7 bases). The sequence derives from an adult with an advanced solid tumor such as melanoma, head and neck, liver or kidney cancer. This material consisted of CD4+ or CD8+ T cells sorted from blood, taken in a trial of the OX40 agonist ivuxolimab. This CDR3 reads CASSGGWRGHTDTQYF. The DNA for the CDR3 is TGCGCCAGCAGCGGGGGGTGGCGGGGGCACACAGATACGCAGTATTTT.